The present TCR beta chain was sequenced within a study of blood T cell repertoires in COVID-19. Study at large: Collection of acute and convalescent COVID-19 samples took place in the United States, Italy and Spain.

In the authors' workflow: Amplification with reference gene primers provided the estimates of nucleated cell counts. Generated by immunoSEQ multiplex PCR, the TCRdb table keeps only in-frame clones and is missing some. The V and J calls and clone size are taken from that table; D and trimming were inferred from the DNA. The data contain roughly 80,000 clones, roughly 89% of them seen just once; the ten biggest clones take up around 3.3%. Germline loops: CDR1 SGHTA, CDR2 FQGNSA. The CDR3 totals 14 residues. The ends were cut back, 0 bases at V and 9 bases at J, with 11 bases in the middle. This receptor was taken from a man aged 50-60 years with acute or convalescent COVID-19. The chain employs TRBV7-2 and TRBJ2-2; D not certain. The sample comprised peripheral blood. The CDR3 bases are TGTGCCAGCAGCTTAGCTCAGTTCCGTAGGGAGCTGTTTTTT. It codes for CASSLAQFRRELFF.